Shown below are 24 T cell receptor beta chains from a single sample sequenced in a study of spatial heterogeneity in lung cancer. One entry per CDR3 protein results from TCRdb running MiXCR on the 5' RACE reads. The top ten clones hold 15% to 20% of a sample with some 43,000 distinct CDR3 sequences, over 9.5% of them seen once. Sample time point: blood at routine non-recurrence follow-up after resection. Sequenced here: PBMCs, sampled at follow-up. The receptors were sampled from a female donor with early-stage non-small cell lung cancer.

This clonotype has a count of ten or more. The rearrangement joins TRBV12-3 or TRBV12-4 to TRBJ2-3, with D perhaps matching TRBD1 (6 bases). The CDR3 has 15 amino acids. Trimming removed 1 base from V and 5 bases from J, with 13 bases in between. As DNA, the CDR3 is TGTGCCAGCAGTTTAGGGCAGGGGCATGGAGATACGCAGTATTTT. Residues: CASSLGQGHGDTQYF.

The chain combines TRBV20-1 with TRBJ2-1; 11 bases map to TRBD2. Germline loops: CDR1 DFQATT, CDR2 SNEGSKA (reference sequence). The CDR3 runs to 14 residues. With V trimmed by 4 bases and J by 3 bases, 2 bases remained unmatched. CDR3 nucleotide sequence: TGCAGTGCTACGGGACTAGCGGACTACAATGAGCAGTTCTTC. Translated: CSATGLADYNEQFF.

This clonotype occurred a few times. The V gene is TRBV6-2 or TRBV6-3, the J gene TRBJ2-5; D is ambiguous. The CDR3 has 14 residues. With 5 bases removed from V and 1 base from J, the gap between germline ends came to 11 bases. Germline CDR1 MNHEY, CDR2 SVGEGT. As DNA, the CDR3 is TGTGCCAGCAGTAGGGCAGTAACCCAAGAGACCCAGTACTTC. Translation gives CASSRAVTQETQYF.

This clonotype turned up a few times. The CDR3 here is CASSLGPGYGYTF. The CDR3 DNA reads as TGTGCCAGCAGTTTAGGGCCCGGATATGGCTACACCTTC. The chain joins TRBV12-3 or TRBV12-4 to TRBJ1-2; D gene uncertain. The CDR3 is 13 amino acids. Between the trimmed V and J ends, which lost 1 base and 5 bases, there was a span of 8 bases.

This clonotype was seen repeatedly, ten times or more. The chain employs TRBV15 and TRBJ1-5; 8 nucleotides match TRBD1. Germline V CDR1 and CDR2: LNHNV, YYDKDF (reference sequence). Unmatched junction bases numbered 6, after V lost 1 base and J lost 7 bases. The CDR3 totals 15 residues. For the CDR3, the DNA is TGTGCCACCAGCAGAGTGGCAGGGGGCGGGCAGCCCCAGCATTTT. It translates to CATSRVAGGGQPQHF.

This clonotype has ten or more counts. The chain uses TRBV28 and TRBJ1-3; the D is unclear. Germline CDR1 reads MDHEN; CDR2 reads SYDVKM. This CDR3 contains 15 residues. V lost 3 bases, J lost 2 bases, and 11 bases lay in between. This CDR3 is CASSFQDTAGNTIYF. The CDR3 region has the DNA TGTGCCAGCAGTTTTCAAGACACAGCTGGAAACACCATATATTTT.

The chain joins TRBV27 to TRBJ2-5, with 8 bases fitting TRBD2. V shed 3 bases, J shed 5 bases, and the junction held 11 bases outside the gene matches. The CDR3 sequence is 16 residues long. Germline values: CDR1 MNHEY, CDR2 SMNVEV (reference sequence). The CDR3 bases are TGTGCCAGCAGTTTCTCAGCGGGGGAAACCTGGGAGACCCAGTACTTC. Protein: CASSFSAGETWETQYF.

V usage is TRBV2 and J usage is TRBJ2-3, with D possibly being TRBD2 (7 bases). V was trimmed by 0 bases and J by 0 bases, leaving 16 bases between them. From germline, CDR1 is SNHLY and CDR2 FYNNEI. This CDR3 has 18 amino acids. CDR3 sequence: CASSEAGGLGFSTDTQYF. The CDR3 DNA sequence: TGTGCCAGCAGTGAAGCGGGGGGGCTAGGATTTAGCACAGATACGCAGTATTTT.

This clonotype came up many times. CDR3 sequence: CASSSPIGGGTYGYTF. The CDR3 DNA sequence: TGTGCCAGCAGCTCCCCCATAGGAGGGGGGACCTATGGCTACACCTTC. This chain links TRBV21-1 with TRBJ1-2; the table's D call, TRBD1, has no DNA check behind it. TRBV21-1 is deemed a pseudogene. The CDR3 is 16 residues long.

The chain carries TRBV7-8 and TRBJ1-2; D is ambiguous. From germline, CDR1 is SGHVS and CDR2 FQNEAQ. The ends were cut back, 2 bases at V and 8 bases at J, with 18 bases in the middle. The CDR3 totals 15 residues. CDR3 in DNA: TGTGCCAGCAGCTTAAGCCGCATCGGGCCCGAGGGCTACACCTTC. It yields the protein CASSLSRIGPEGYTF. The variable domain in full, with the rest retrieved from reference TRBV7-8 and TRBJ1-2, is GAGVSQSPRYKVAKRGQDVALRCDPISGHVSLFWYQQALGQGPEFLTYFQNEAQLDKSGLPSDRFFAERPEGSVSTLKIQRTQQEDSAVYLCASSLSRIGPEGYTFGSGTRLTVV.

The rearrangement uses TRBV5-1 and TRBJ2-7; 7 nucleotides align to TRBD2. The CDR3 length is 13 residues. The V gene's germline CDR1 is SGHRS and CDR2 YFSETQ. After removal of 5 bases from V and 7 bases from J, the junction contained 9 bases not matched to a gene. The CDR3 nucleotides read TGCGCCAGCAGGATTGCCGCAGCGGGGGAGCAGTACTTC. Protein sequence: CASRIAAAGEQYF.

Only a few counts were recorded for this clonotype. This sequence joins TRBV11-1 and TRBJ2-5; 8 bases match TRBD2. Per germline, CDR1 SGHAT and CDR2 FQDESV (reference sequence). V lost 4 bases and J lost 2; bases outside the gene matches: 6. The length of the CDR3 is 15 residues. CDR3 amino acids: CASSSRGAGQETQYF. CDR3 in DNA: TGTGCCAGCAGCTCGCGGGGGGCCGGACAAGAGACCCAGTACTTC.

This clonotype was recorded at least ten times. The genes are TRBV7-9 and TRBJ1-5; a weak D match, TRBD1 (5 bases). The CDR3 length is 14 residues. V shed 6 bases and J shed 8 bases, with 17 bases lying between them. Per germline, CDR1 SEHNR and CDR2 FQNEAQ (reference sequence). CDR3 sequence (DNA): TGTGCCAGCAGACATTTCGGGGGGAAGAAGCCCCAGCATTTT. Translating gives CASRHFGGKKPQHF.

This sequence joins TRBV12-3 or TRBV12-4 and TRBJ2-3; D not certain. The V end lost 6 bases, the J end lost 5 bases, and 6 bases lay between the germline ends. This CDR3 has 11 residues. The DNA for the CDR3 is TGTGCCAGCAGCATGTTAGATACGCAGTATTTT. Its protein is CASSMLDTQYF.

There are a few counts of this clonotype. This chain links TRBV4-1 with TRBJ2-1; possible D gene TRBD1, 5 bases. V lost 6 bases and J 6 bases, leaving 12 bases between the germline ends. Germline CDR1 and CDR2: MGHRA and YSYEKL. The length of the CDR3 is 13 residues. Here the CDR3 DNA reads TGCGCCAGCAGGGCAGGGTCGGGCAATGAGCAGTTCTTC. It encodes CASRAGSGNEQFF.

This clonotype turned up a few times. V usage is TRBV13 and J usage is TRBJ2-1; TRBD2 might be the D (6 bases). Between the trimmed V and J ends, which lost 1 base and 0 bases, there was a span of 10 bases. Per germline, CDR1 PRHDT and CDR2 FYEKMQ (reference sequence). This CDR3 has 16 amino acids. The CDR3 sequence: CASSLEGLLSYNEQFF. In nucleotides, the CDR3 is TGTGCCAGCAGCTTAGAGGGACTCCTCTCCTACAATGAGCAGTTCTTC.

This CDR3 is CSTQQAQSTEAFF. CDR3 sequence (DNA): TGCAGCACCCAACAGGCACAGAGTACTGAAGCTTTCTTT. The rearrangement uses TRBV29-1 and TRBJ1-1, with a possible D match to TRBD1 (5 bases). V was clipped by 8 bases and J by 5 bases, with 18 bases between them. The CDR3 has 13 residues. Germline CDR1 reads SQVTM; CDR2 reads ANQGSEA.

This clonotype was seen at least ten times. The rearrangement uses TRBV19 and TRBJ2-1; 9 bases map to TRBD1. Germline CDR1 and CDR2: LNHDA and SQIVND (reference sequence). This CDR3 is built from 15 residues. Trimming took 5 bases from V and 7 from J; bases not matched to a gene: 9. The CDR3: CASSPRSTGGNEQFF. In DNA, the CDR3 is TGTGCCAGTAGTCCTCGTTCGACAGGGGGTAATGAGCAGTTCTTC.

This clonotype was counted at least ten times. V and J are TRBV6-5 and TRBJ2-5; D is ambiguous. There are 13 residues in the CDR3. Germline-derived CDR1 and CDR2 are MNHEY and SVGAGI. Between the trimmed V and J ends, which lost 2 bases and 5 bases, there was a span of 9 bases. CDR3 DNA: TGTGCCAGCAGTTACAGGCTGACGGAGACCCAGTACTTC. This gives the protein CASSYRLTETQYF.

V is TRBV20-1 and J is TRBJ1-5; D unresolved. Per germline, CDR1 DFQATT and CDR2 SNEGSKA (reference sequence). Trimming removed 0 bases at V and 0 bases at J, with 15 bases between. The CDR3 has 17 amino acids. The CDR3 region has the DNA TGCAGTGCTAGAGATCCAGCGGCAGCTTATAGCAATCAGCCCCAGCATTTT. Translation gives CSARDPAAAYSNQPQHF.

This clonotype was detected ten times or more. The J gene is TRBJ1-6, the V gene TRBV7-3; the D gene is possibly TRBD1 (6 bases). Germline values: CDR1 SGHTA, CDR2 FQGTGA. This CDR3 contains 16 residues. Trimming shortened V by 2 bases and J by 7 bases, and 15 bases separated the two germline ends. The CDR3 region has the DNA TGTGCCAGCAGCTTATCCGGGACAAGGGGAAATTCACCCCTCCACTTT. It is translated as CASSLSGTRGNSPLHF.

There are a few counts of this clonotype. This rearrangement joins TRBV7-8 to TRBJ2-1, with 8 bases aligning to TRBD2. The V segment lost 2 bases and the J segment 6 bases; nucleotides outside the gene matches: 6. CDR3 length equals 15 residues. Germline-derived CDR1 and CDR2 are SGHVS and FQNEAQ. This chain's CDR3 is CASSLTGGAFNEQFF. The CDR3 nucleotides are TGTGCCAGCAGCTTAACCGGGGGGGCCTTCAATGAGCAGTTCTTC. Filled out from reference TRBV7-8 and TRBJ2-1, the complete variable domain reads GAGVSQSPRYKVAKRGQDVALRCDPISGHVSLFWYQQALGQGPEFLTYFQNEAQLDKSGLPSDRFFAERPEGSVSTLKIQRTQQEDSAVYLCASSLTGGAFNEQFFGPGTRLTVL.

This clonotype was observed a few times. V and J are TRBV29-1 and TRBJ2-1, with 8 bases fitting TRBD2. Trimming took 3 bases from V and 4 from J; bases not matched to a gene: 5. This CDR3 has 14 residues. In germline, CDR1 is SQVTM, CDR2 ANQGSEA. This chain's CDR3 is CSVEQRGSYNEQFF. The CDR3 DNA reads TGCAGCGTTGAGCAGCGGGGGAGTTACAATGAGCAGTTCTTC.

The CDR3 DNA is TGTGCCAGCAGCTTAGCGGGACAGCAAGAGACCCAGTACTTC. Translating gives CASSLAGQQETQYF. The rearrangement uses TRBV7-9 and TRBJ2-5; 7 nucleotides align to TRBD1. J lost 2 bases, V lost 0 bases, and 0 bases had no gene match. The germline V gene has CDR1 SEHNR and CDR2 FQNEAQ (reference sequence). CDR3 length equals 14 residues.